Sequencing of this T cell receptor (beta chain) was carried out in a study of glioma-infiltrating T cells. Whole-study results and caveats: Shared blood CDR3 signature motifs marked patients with low tissue-blood divergence.

TCR alpha and beta CDR3 regions were amplified from RNA using iRepertoire nested multiplex PCR. TCRdb processed the multiplex PCR reads anew with MiXCR; each CDR3 protein has one entry. The sample shows approximately 400,000 distinct CDR3 sequences, approximately 42% of them seen only once. Ten or more counts support this clonotype. Its antigen is as yet unknown. What was sequenced was glioma tissue, nonneoplastic brain tissue, or PBMCs (not recorded which). The source is a human donor with low-grade glioma or glioblastoma, undergoing nonglioma brain surgery, or in good health (not recorded which).

CDR3 bases: TGTGCCAGCAGTTACTCTGGAGAGACCCAGTACTTC. This sequence encodes CASSYSGETQYF. V usage is TRBV6-2 or TRBV6-3 and J usage is TRBJ2-5; no clear D. The V gene lost 0 bases and the J gene lost 4 bases, with 3 bases spanning the gap. This CDR3 is built from 12 residues. The germline CDR1 and CDR2 sequences are MNHEY and SVGEGT.